This T cell receptor beta chain was identified during a study of cytomegalovirus exposure and HLA in healthy donors (TCRdb year 2017). Study-level background: An earlier analysis of some 620 of the donors reported 276 Gb of sequence data and around 120 million unique TCR beta sequences obtained from approximately 180 million T cells. The study aimed to test whether cataloging public T cell receptors could reveal signatures of past pathogen exposure. To study patterns of TCR occurrence, a later analysis re-analyzed previously published TCR beta repertoires from several hundred donors and added high-resolution HLA genotyping. HLA typing included class I and class II loci at four-digit resolution. An early release covering over 500 HLA-typed donors comprised about 300 gigabases of sequencing data and 65 million to 100 million unique TCR sequences. A few DR-DQ haplotypes were handled as single units for association and clustering because linkage in the cohort was strong. Among the roughly 400 genotyped donors, approximately 77% belonged to the genetic ancestry cluster associated with self-reported Caucasian donors. Using immunosequencing, the study profiled T cell repertoires from 640 or so subjects and related those repertoires to cytomegalovirus serostatus. In a later genetic analysis, genome-wide SNP genotypes for about 65% of the roughly 670 donors were used, and that subset was treated as a discovery cohort. In the later analysis, no new phenotypic data were used to find candidate immune exposures; instead, reliance was placed on TCR beta sequences and their occurrence across donors. An earlier analysis of 587 of the donors applied high-throughput TCR beta sequencing to assess whether each TCR beta V gene segment acted as functional or pseudogenic. All discovery cohort repertoires had been generated on a single sequencing platform. Among roughly 370 genotyped donors of the cohort, an average of approximately 250,000 unique TCR beta nucleotide sequences were sequenced per donor, around a sixth of them non-productive. A separate validation cohort of roughly 120 different subjects was used in addition to the roughly 700-subject first cohort. Donor age, sex, ethnicity and CMV serostatus were compiled alongside the repertoire data. High-throughput TCR immunosequencing, statistical association of individual TCRs with disease status, and machine learning were combined to predict cytomegalovirus infection status. Typing coverage differed by locus: A, B, C, DRB1 and DQB1 were typed in about 620-630 donors, DQA1 in about 560, DPA1 in 600 to 610, and DPB1 in 400 to 490.

The germline V gene gives CDR1 as SGHAT and CDR2 as FQNNGV. Clipping removes 3 bases from V and 2 bases from J, with 5 as the unmatched junction base count. The CDR3 sequence holds 15 residues, the cysteine and phenylalanine included. Just the 45-base CDR3 DNA is kept, in frame starting at base 1. Regarding this clone: Its antigen remains undetermined. The sample holds no much larger clone one base away, and base qualities are not on file. Other DNA sequences in this specimen translate into the identical CDR3.

The cohort consisted of 650 to 850 healthy bone marrow donors. Cohort members were all nominally healthy when sampled, although unrecorded immune exposures were likely present. The donor tested CMV seropositive and was one of the 289 seropositive cohort members. Every donor gave a peripheral blood sample, and the peripheral blood mononuclear cells from that sample were used for TCR beta sequencing. The Qiagen DNeasy Blood Extraction Kit was used to extract genomic DNA from the blood cell samples. The library was built by means of the immunoSEQ multiplex PCR assay. For the multiplex PCR, a mixture combining 60 forward primers for TCR Vbeta segments and 13 reverse primers for TCR Jbeta segments was used. Amplification of the CDR3 region of rearranged TCR beta genes was performed with a multiplex PCR assay on genomic DNA. The amplified TCR beta libraries were sequenced on the Illumina HiSeq System as 87-base-pair reads. The published analysis was carried out like this. Across the 670 or so repertoires, a later analysis counted 75 million to 90 million unique TCR beta chains, 9.5 million to 12 million of which were shared by at least two donors. Raw reads were error-corrected and collapsed into unique sequences with a nearest-neighbor algorithm that merged closely related sequences to remove PCR and sequencing errors. To assign V, D and J gene segments, CDR3 sequences were aligned to IMGT reference sequences. For a sequence to be retained, a match of at least six nucleotides was required to both a V gene segment and a J gene segment. Rearrangements were classified as productive when the CDR3 lacked stop codons and remained in frame with V and J, and all other rearrangements were classified as non-productive. CDR3 was defined by IMGT convention, running from the second conserved V-encoded cysteine to the conserved J-encoded phenylalanine. The earlier analysis of fewer than 700 of the donors excluded sequences that lacked an unambiguous match to a single V gene segment. In an earlier analysis of several hundred of the donors, V segments were called functional above 56.7% productive rearrangements and were called segregating when the between-donor standard deviation exceeded 5%. A statistical classification framework was developed to diagnose cytomegalovirus status using the catalog of TCR beta chain sequences. In a later analysis, TCR nucleotide sequences were compared against IMGT/GENE-DB human TR gene sequences so that V and J genes could be assigned. Using the TCRdist pipeline, a later analysis assigned CDR3 sequences along with most-parsimonious VDJ recombination scenarios. In a later analysis, each TCR beta chain was defined by its CDR3 amino acid sequence together with its V-gene family, and reads without a unique V-gene family were excluded. In a later analysis, 550 to 650 highly shared, low-generation-probability nucleotide sequences were removed to address suspected cross-contamination and a sequencing artifact. In a later analysis, a clonal expansion index was calculated for each public chain from normalized within-repertoire ranks of inferred template counts. Generation probabilities in a later analysis came from a VDJ recombination model fitted to out-of-frame rearrangements, and those results were checked against IGoR. A later analysis scored TCR-TCR, TCR-HLA and TCR-CMV co-occurrence with hypergeometric tests, applying a repertoire-size bias correction to TCR pairs. To estimate false discovery rates, a later analysis permuted the HLA or CMV assignments 20 times. In a later analysis, co-occurring TCRs were grouped using DBSCAN, with TCRdist sequence similarity added in when clustering inside HLA-allele-positive subsets. Repertoires with fewer than 30,000 or more than 120,000 public chains, plus five repertoires with anomalous nucleotide sharing, were excluded from co-occurrence clustering. TCRdb holds this immuneACCESS table with in-frame rearrangements only. Some clones are missing; in checked studies, unresolved V genes explain under half, and the rest has no known cause. The DNA gave D and trimming, while V, J and clone size come from that table. This sample lists approximately 85,000 clones; less than 65% were detected once. Jointly, the top ten make up roughly 6% of the sample.

Summary of the overall study and its limitations: Assigning TCR associations to individual alleles was difficult when HLA alleles, especially DR and DQ, strongly co-occurred. The authors suggested that the approach could potentially be extended to other disease states and immunological phenotypes. In a later genetic analysis, fewer N-insertions in productive TCRs were reported among donors in an Asian-associated ancestry cluster than the roughly 640-donor mean. The presence/absence analyses assumed that sequencing depth was roughly uniform across donors, and that assumption may not be true. According to a later analysis, parvovirus B19, influenza, CMV and Epstein-Barr virus appeared linked to several top co-occurrence clusters. Because HLA typing was missing for some donors at each locus, association tests included only the typed subset. A further reported finding was that TCR beta sequences accurately predicted the HLA-A and HLA-B alleles for most subjects in the first cohort. Linkage disequilibrium might explain the correlated functional status among segregating V segments, but an unknown experimental factor could not be excluded. A later analysis found that most CMV-associated TCR beta chains appeared HLA-restricted, with HLA associations seemingly driven largely by CMV exposure. Some 15 rarely observed V segments, including chromosome 9 orphons, were excluded from the earlier analysis of some 590 of the donors because counts were too low. In a later analysis, HLA-associated TCR beta chains showed more clonal expansion and lower generation probabilities than non-associated chains that were equally common. The cohort was sequenced for TCR beta chains only, and without alpha or paired-chain data the features that could be detected were limited. A cluster of highly shared sequence variants was judged likely to represent a technical artifact of the sequencing pipeline. While some public TCRs were present in many individuals, most TCR sequences turned up only very rarely across donors. Specific HLA alleles were associated with over 15,000 TCR beta sequences at a false discovery rate of 0.05 in a later analysis. In an earlier analysis of approximately 590 of the donors, most TCR beta V segments appeared in productive rearrangements about 87% or about 30% of the time, broadly matching IMGT annotations. Three of the identified cytomegalovirus-associated TCR beta chains were confirmed in vitro to be specific for cytomegalovirus antigens. The classifier was reported to diagnose cytomegalovirus status with high specificity and sensitivity in both the original and validation cohorts. In the study, some 180 TCR beta chains were listed as associated with cytomegalovirus. Immune exposure information for the cohort was limited to CMV serostatus. Some IMGT-functional V segments, including TRBV6-2 and TRBV6-3, could not be distinguished by the 87-base-pair reads and were therefore excluded. In a later analysis, TCR association rates were found to vary across HLA loci, with the most associated TCRs seen for DRB1 alleles and the fewest for HLA-C alleles. In a later genetic analysis, a missense DCLRE1C variant was associated with V-gene and J-gene trimming of TCR beta chains, and the association was replicated in an independent cohort.

This receptor was obtained from a woman aged 25 to 45 in good health and CMV-seropositive. Sequenced input: PBMCs. The chain is assembled from TRBV11-2 and TRBJ2-7; 9 junctional bases match TRBD2. The base sequence is TGTGCCAGCAGCTTTGAGCGGGGGGATGCCTACGAGCAGTACTTC. Its protein product is CASSFERGDAYEQYF.